Listed below are T cell receptor beta chains from one sample, sequenced in a study of CD8 T cells in ankylosing spondylitis. TCRdb recomputed calls from the 5' RACE reads with MiXCR, one row per CDR3 protein. The sample lists a few hundred thousand distinct CDR3 sequences, more than 15% occurring once. Sequences were obtained from blood, either unsorted or a sorted T cell fraction (not recorded which). These receptor sequences come from a male donor with ankylosing spondylitis or in good health (not recorded which). CDR3s leave out the opening cysteine and the closing phenylalanine or tryptophan. D genes are given only for firm matches.

cdr3_aa v_call d_call j_call
ASSHSGSAKNIQY TRBV3-1 - TRBJ2-4
ASSQMHSTYTDTQY TRBV4-1 - TRBJ2-3
ASSQGGLEQY TRBV4-1 - TRBJ2-7
SVRDDTYGYT TRBV29-1 - TRBJ1-2
SARPSLGDRVIHEQY TRBV20-1 TRBD1 TRBJ2-7
SVVVGPGQETNTGELFF TRBV29-1 - TRBJ2-2
SVEEGTENTEAF TRBV29-1 - TRBJ1-1
ASSDPLGADTGELF TRBV9 - TRBJ2-2
SARATSGSDRGPDTQY TRBV20-1 - TRBJ2-3
ASSFGGSGSYEQY TRBV7-6 - TRBJ2-7
ASSLRTSATYEQY TRBV6-5 TRBD2 TRBJ2-7
SAKGQDRYEQY TRBV29-1 TRBD1 TRBJ2-7
ASSLVSENTEAF TRBV5-1 - TRBJ1-1
ASNTGAGNTEAF TRBV12-3/TRBV12-4 TRBD1 TRBJ1-1
ASSQDSTGYT TRBV4-2 - TRBJ1-2
ASSFDTGTGELF TRBV11-1 - TRBJ2-2
SVEDWEASGSSYNEQF TRBV29-1 TRBD2 TRBJ2-1
ASSLDGDSYEQY TRBV5-1 - TRBJ2-7
ASSLDSGPSYEQY TRBV6-1 TRBD2 TRBJ2-7
ASSLGAETYNEQF TRBV12-3/TRBV12-4 - TRBJ2-1
ASVAMNTEAF TRBV2 - TRBJ1-1
ASSLGTSGRARYNEQF TRBV5-1 TRBD2 TRBJ2-1
ASSAETESYEQY TRBV9 - TRBJ2-7
ASSRLTSGSTDTQY TRBV7-8 TRBD2 TRBJ2-3
SARGTYPGTSGNWYEQY TRBV20-1 TRBD2 TRBJ2-7
SVEGDTQY TRBV29-1 - TRBJ2-3
SARDLARGGYEQY TRBV20-1 - TRBJ2-7
ATSREPTGSATNEKLF TRBV15 TRBD1 TRBJ1-4
ASSPQGGSEKLF TRBV7-9 - TRBJ1-4
ASSQGDWVDTQY TRBV4-3 - TRBJ2-3
AIQGTPNYGYT TRBV28 TRBD1 TRBJ1-2
ASSLGETLGPQETQY TRBV12-3/TRBV12-4 - TRBJ2-5
ASSSPGGSGSYNEQF TRBV6-1 - TRBJ2-1
ASSYSSGVPINEQF TRBV6-5 - TRBJ2-1
ASSSQVGPNEQF TRBV7-8 - TRBJ2-1
ASSPQGQAASGTPYEQY TRBV6-1 TRBD2 TRBJ2-7
ASSLWAGRTSYEQY TRBV12-3/TRBV12-4 - TRBJ2-7
ASSRESTQY TRBV9 - TRBJ2-3
ASRSILAGATDYGYT TRBV7-9 - TRBJ1-2
ASSFLANPHEQF TRBV7-2 - TRBJ2-1
ASSPGSGIYNEQF TRBV5-6 TRBD2 TRBJ2-1
ASSFYRDENEKLF TRBV11-1 - TRBJ1-4
ATSRAWGQETQY TRBV15 - TRBJ2-5
ASSFRQGEETQY TRBV12-3/TRBV12-4 TRBD1 TRBJ2-5
ASSLWGETGELF TRBV12-3/TRBV12-4 - TRBJ2-2
ASSPSLAGDYEQY TRBV11-2 TRBD2 TRBJ2-7
SAPNRENYEQY TRBV20-1 - TRBJ2-7
ASSKVVRGHEQY TRBV11-3 - TRBJ2-7
ASSQESINKDTQY TRBV4-1 - TRBJ2-3
ASSQVQRVYEQY TRBV3-1 - TRBJ2-7